Each of the 11 T cell receptor beta chains below was sequenced from the same sample in a study of blood T cell repertoires in COVID-19. Clones were read by immunoSEQ multiplex PCR, and TCRdb kept only the in-frame ones, dropping some. Altogether 75,000 to 95,000 clones are present, 82% being singletons, with the ten largest covering roughly a quarter. The sample consisted of peripheral blood. The receptors originated from a human donor in a cohort sampled during active COVID-19.

The gene calls are TRBV6-5 and TRBJ2-5; tentatively, D is TRBD1 (6 bases). V gave up 10 bases and J gave up 5 bases, with 17 bases separating them. Germline V gene data show CDR1 as MNHEY and CDR2 as SVGAGI. The CDR3 has 13 amino acids. CDR3 residues: CATGANSGETQYF. CDR3 DNA: TGTGCCACAGGGGCTAACTCCGGTGAGACCCAGTACTTC.

This rearrangement joins TRBV25-1 to TRBJ1-2; no clear D. This CDR3 comprises 12 residues. Germline-derived CDR1 and CDR2 are MGHDK and SYGVNS. V was trimmed by 3 bases and J by 3 bases, leaving 5 bases between them. The CDR3 loop reads CASSDGDYGYTF. The DNA of the CDR3 is TGTGCCAGCAGTGACGGTGACTATGGCTACACCTTC.

CDR3 loop: CASSLLAGGPNEQFF. CDR3 DNA: TGTGCCAGCAGCTTGCTAGCGGGGGGGCCCAATGAGCAGTTCTTC. This rearrangement joins TRBV7-6 to TRBJ2-1, with TRBD2 matching over 12 bases. With V trimmed by 3 bases and J by 6 bases, 3 bases remained unmatched. The CDR3 has 15 residues. Germline V gene lookup returns CDR1 SGHVS and CDR2 FNYEAQ.

The chain has TRBV2 and TRBJ2-2, with 11 bases lining up with TRBD1. Germline V gene sequence: CDR1 SNHLY, CDR2 FYNNEI. The CDR3 totals 18 residues. V was clipped by 3 bases and J by 7 bases; unmatched bases: 13. CDR3 in amino acids: CASSDAPGGQGASGELFF. The CDR3, as DNA: TGTGCCAGCAGTGATGCTCCCGGAGGACAGGGGGCAAGCGGGGAGCTGTTTTTT.

The rearrangement links TRBV5-8 to TRBJ2-5; D not certain. The germline CDR1 and CDR2 sequences are SGHTS and YDEGEE. CDR3 length equals 15 residues. The V end was cut by 0 bases, the J end by 1 base, with 10 bases between. The CDR3: CASSLGRVGQETQYF. Written as DNA, the CDR3 is TGTGCCAGCAGCTTGGGACGGGTAGGCCAAGAGACCCAGTACTTC.

The rearrangement links TRBV24-1 to TRBJ2-7, with a possible D match to TRBD2 (5 bases). Germline V gene data show CDR1 as KGHDR and CDR2 as SFDVKD. Trimming cost V 0 bases and J 9 bases, with 11 bases left between them. This CDR3 region has 13 residues. This CDR3 reads CATSDLESGGQYF. The CDR3 coding sequence is TGTGCCACCAGTGATTTGGAGAGTGGAGGGCAGTACTTC.

V is TRBV19 and J is TRBJ1-3, with TRBD1 as a possible D gene (6 bases). The V end was cut by 5 bases, the J end by 0 bases, with 14 bases between. Germline lookup yields CDR1 LNHDA and CDR2 SQIVND (reference sequence). The CDR3 contains 16 residues. This CDR3 is CASSSGTGFSGNTIYF. CDR3 nucleotides: TGTGCCAGTAGTTCGGGCACAGGGTTCTCTGGAAACACCATATATTTT.

This clone was observed a few times. The chain carries TRBV15 and TRBJ1-5, with D possibly TRBD1 on 6 matching bases. CDR3 size: 15 residues. Germline V CDR1 and CDR2: LNHNV, YYDKDF (reference sequence). Trimming took off 5 bases at V and 6 bases at J, with 17 bases between the two ends. CDR3 sequence (DNA): TGTGCCACCAGCGGCCGGGACACAGGTCCTCAGCCCCAGCATTTT. Amino acids: CATSGRDTGPQPQHF.

The chain carries TRBV6-5 and TRBJ1-5, with 7 nucleotides matching TRBD1. CDR1 is MNHEY and CDR2 is SVGAGI in the germline V gene. The CDR3 loop spans 13 amino acids. V dropped 6 bases and J dropped 5; count of bases not matched to a gene: 4. This chain's CDR3 is CASSIGGYQPQHF. CDR3 bases: TGTGCCAGCAGCATAGGGGGCTATCAGCCCCAGCATTTT.

V usage is TRBV2 and J usage is TRBJ2-3; 8 nucleotides agree with TRBD2. V dropped 8 bases and J dropped 0; count of bases not matched to a gene: 16. The CDR3 has 18 amino acids. Germline loops: CDR1 SNHLY, CDR2 FYNNEI. For the CDR3, the DNA is TGTGCCAGCCTTAGAATGGCGGGGGGACCCTCTAGCACAGATACGCAGTATTTT. Translation: CASLRMAGGPSSTDTQYF.

The CDR3 DNA sequence: TGTGCCAGCAGCTTAGCCCCAGGGGGCCAAGAGACCCAGTACTTC. Encoded protein: CASSLAPGGQETQYF. The chain couples TRBV7-9 to TRBJ2-5; 7 bases are shared with TRBD1. After removal of 0 bases from V and 1 base from J, the junction contained 2 bases not matched to a gene. Germline CDR1 reads SEHNR; CDR2 reads FQNEAQ (reference sequence). This CDR3 contains 15 residues.